This T cell receptor (beta chain) was sequenced during a study of persistence of HIV-infected CD4 T cells. This was the immunoSEQ version 4 assay in survey mode. Data came from immunoSEQ multiplex PCR; TCRdb stores just in-frame clones and leaves some out. The sample carries more than 35,000 clones, roughly 90% recorded once. Remarks on this clone: Its cognate antigen is unknown.

CDR1 is SGHRS and CDR2 is YFSETQ in the germline V gene. The CDR3 spans 15 residues. V trimming: 4 bases; J trimming: 3 bases; junction bases outside the gene matches: 6. Nonspecific anti-CD3/anti-CD28 bead stimulation represents the broad CD4+ T cell repertoire. Sorting of responding CD4+ T cells relied on upregulated CD40 ligand together with CD69. These HIV-1-infected adults initiated suppressive ART in chronic infection. The sequence was collected from an adult man with HIV who was CMV-seropositive. The sample consisted of CD4+ T cells sorted from PBMCs after approximately 18-hour stimulation, taken from a patient who received antiretroviral therapy. The chain couples TRBV5-1 to TRBJ2-2; 7 positions match TRBD2. The chain's CDR3 is CASSPRSGDTGELFF. DNA of the CDR3: TGCGCCAGCAGCCCACGAAGCGGGGACACCGGGGAGCTGTTTTTT.